These 9 T cell receptor beta chains originate from one sample sequenced in a study of cytomegalovirus exposure and HLA in healthy donors. PCR involved 60 Vbeta and 13 Jbeta primers. Clones were read by immunoSEQ multiplex PCR, and TCRdb kept only the in-frame ones, dropping some. The sample lists 93,000 or so clones; roughly 80% were seen once. The sequenced material came from PBMCs. The receptor source for this set is a man aged 45-60 years in good health and CMV-seropositive.

V is TRBV7-9 and J is TRBJ2-5, with 8 bases matching TRBD1. Trimming took 5 bases from V and 4 from J; bases not matched to a gene: 9. The CDR3 has 15 residues. Germline V gene data show CDR1 as SEHNR and CDR2 as FQNEAQ (reference sequence). The CDR3, as DNA: TGTGCCAGCAGCCCAAGACAGGGGAAGAGAGAGACCCAGTACTTC. Translated: CASSPRQGKRETQYF.

The V and J genes are TRBV2 and TRBJ1-2; D not resolved. V lost 3 bases and J lost 5, with 19 bases in between. Germline CDR1 is SNHLY and CDR2 is FYNNEI. This CDR3 spans 16 amino acids. CDR3 region: CASSDPIGTAGYGYTF. The CDR3 DNA reads as TGTGCCAGCAGTGACCCGATAGGCACAGCGGGATATGGCTACACCTTC. Drawing the rest from reference TRBV2 and TRBJ1-2, the complete variable domain is EPEVTQTPSHQVTQMGQEVILRCVPISNHLYFYWYRQILGQKVEFLVSFYNNEISEKSEIFDDQFSVERPDGSNFTLKIRSTKLEDSAMYFCASSDPIGTAGYGYTFGSGTRLTVV.

V and J are TRBV7-9 and TRBJ2-5; TRBD2 is a possible D gene (7 bases). Near its end, the DNA agrees better with TRBJ2-7, so the J call may be wrong. Germline CDR1 is SEHNR and CDR2 is FQNEAQ (reference sequence). This CDR3 region has 14 residues. CDR3 sequence reads: CASTKGGNYYEQYF. The CDR3 bases are TGTGCCAGCACCAAGGGGGGGAACTACTACGAGCAGTACTTC.

The V call is TRBV6-1, the J call TRBJ2-5; 8 positions match TRBD1. The germline CDR1 and CDR2 sequences are MNHNS and SASEGT. Trimming cost V 5 bases and J 5 bases; bases outside gene matches: 7. The CDR3 is 14 amino acids. CDR3 region: CASSWTGSEETQYF. The CDR3, as DNA: TGTGCCAGCAGTTGGACAGGGAGCGAGGAGACCCAGTACTTC.

V and J are TRBV29-1 and TRBJ1-1; 9 positions agree with TRBD1. With 1 base clipped from V and 3 bases from J, the junction kept 0 bases outside the gene matches. Looked up from germline, CDR1 is SQVTM and CDR2 is ANQGSEA. This CDR3 contains 13 residues. This CDR3 reads CSVEGTGDTEAFF. The CDR3 DNA reads as TGCAGCGTTGAAGGGACAGGGGACACTGAAGCTTTCTTT.

This chain joins TRBV28 and TRBJ2-7; D not resolved. The ends were cut back, 6 bases at V and 0 bases at J, with 12 bases in the middle. Germline V gives CDR1 MDHEN, CDR2 SYDVKM. This CDR3 contains 14 residues. The CDR3 protein is CASRSTYLSYEQYF. Here the CDR3 DNA reads TGTGCCAGCAGGTCCACATACCTCTCCTACGAGCAGTACTTC.

The gene calls are TRBV28 and TRBJ2-7; D may be TRBD1 (5 bases). The CDR3 contains 13 residues. Per the germline V gene, CDR1 is MDHEN and CDR2 is SYDVKM. Trimming left V 5 bases short and J 9 bases short, with 17 bases between. CDR3 DNA sequence: TGTGCCAGCAGTCCCCCGGTGCAGCAGGGGCAGTACTTC. Its protein is CASSPPVQQGQYF.

The V gene is TRBV6-4, the J gene TRBJ2-2, with 11 bases that match TRBD2. Germline V gives CDR1 MRHNA, CDR2 SNTAGT. This CDR3 has 17 amino acids. Trimming at V came to 3 bases and at J to 5 bases, leaving 8 bases not matched to a gene. CDR3: CASSEKLAGVGTGELFF. The CDR3 DNA sequence: TGTGCCAGCAGTGAGAAACTAGCGGGAGTAGGGACCGGGGAGCTGTTTTTT.

The chain employs TRBV7-3 and TRBJ1-2; 8 nucleotides line up with TRBD1. Germline trimming cut 1 base from V and 6 bases from J; bases unmatched to any gene: 10. Germline V CDR1 and CDR2: SGHTA, FQGTGA. This CDR3 has 16 residues. Written as DNA, the CDR3 is TGTGCCAGCAGCTTAAACCCAGGGGGCTCGGTAGATGGCTACACCTTC. Amino acids: CASSLNPGGSVDGYTF.